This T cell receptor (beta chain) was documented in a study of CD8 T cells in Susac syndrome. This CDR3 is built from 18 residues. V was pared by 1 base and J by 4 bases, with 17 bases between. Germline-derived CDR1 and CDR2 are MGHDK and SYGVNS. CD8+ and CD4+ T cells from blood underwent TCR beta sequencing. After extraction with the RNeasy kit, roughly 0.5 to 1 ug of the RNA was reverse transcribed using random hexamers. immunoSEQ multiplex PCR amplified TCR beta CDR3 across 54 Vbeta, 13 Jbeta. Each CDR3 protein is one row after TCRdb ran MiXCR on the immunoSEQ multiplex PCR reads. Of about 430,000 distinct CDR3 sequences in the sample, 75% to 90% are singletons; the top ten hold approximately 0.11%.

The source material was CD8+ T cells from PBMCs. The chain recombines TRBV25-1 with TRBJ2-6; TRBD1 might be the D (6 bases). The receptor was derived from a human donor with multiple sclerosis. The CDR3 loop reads CASSESDNRASGANVLTF. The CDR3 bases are TGTGCCAGCAGTGAATCGGATAACAGGGCATCAGGGGCCAACGTCCTGACTTTC.